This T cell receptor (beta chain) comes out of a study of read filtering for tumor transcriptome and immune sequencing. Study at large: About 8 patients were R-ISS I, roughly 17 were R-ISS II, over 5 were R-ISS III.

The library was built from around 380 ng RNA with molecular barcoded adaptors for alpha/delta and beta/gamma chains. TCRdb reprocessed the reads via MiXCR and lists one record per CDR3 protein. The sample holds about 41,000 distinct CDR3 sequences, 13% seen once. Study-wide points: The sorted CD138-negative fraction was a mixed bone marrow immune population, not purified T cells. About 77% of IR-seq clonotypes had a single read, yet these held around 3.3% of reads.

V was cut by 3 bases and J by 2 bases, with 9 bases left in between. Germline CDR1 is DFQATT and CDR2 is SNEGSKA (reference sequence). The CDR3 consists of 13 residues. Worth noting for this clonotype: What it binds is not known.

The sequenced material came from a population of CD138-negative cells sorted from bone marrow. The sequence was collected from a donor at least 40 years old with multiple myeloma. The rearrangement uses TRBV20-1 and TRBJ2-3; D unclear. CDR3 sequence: CSARGPDTDTQYF. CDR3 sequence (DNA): TGCAGTGCTAGGGGCCCCGACACAGATACGCAGTATTTT.